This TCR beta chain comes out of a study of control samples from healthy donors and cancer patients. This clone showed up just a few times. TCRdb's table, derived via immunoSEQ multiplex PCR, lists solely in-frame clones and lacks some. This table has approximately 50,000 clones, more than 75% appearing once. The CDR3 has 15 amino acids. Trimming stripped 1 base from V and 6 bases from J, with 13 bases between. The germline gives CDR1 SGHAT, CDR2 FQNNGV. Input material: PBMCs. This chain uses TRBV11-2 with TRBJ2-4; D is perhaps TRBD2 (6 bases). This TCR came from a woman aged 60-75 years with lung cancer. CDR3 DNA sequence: TGTGCCAGCAGCTTAGTGGCGGGGCCGGGAAACATTCAGTACTTC. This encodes CASSLVAGPGNIQYF.